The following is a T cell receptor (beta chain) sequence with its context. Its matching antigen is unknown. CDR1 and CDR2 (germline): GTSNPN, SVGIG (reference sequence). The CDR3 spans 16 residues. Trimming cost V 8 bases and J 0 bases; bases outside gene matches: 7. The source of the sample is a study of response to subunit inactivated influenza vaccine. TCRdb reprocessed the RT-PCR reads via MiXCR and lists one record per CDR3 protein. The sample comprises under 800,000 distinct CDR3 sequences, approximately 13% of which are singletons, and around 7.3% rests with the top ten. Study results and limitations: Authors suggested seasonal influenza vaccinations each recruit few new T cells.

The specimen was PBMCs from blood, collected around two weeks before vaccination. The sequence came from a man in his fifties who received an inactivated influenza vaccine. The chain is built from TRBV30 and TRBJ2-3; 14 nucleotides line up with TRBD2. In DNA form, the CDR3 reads TGTGCCGGGGGACTAGCGGGAGTGTCTAGCACAGATACGCAGTATTTT. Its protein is CAGGLAGVSSTDTQYF.